The entry below describes one T cell receptor beta chain. This clone's antigen is unknown. A read error may be the cause here, since a much bigger clone is one base away. This likely comes from a read error, as the CDR3 has no conserved phenylalanine or tryptophan at its end. The axillary draining lymph nodes of breast cancer patients were the source of the lymph node samples. The CDR3 length equals 15 residues, ends included. Only CDR3 DNA is held: 45 bases, read in frame from base 1. From a lookup of the germline V gene, CDR1 and CDR2 are SGHDN and FVKESK. V is trimmed back by 4 bases and J by 13 bases, and the junction contains 11 bases that no gene match accounts for. The sample comes from a study of breast tumors, draining lymph nodes, adjacent tissues (dated by TCRdb to about 2016). Turning to the overall study: In breast cancer patients, the study compared the TCR beta repertoires of tumor, adjacent nontumor tissue and axillary lymph nodes. The study was designed to assess the relationships and possible T-cell exchange between tumor, surrounding tissue and draining lymph node repertoires in human breast cancer. The paper's findings and limits, for the study overall: Tumor T-cell repertoires showed less diversity than lymph node repertoires and more diversity than nontumor tissue repertoires, and tumor T-cell repertoires showed preferential V and J gene usage. The study presented the conclusion that tumor T cells originate in lymph nodes as consistent with a hypothesis, not as something directly demonstrated. Tumor and nontumor tissue repertoires were significantly more similar in luminal-like than in basal-like breast cancer. The data were considered consistent with the idea that most tumor T cells come from the lymph node and then expand in tumor tissue.

Reads for this sample came from an Illumina HiSeq 2000. Multiplex PCR amplification was used to build the TCR beta chain libraries. The amplified TCR beta chain products were analyzed by high-throughput sequencing. Through fastp at Q25 and MiXCR, TCRdb rebuilt clones from the public reads, retaining in-frame beta chains. When rows share a CDR3 protein, they turn into one entry using the most common DNA and genes. Within this sample are 170,000 or so distinct CDR3 sequences, with 30% to 35% of them counted one time only. Over 3.5% of the sample lies in the top ten. Material: axillary lymph node tissue. The TCR originated in a female donor with breast cancer. Some clones in this sample may be carry-over from other donors' samples. The chain joins TRBV14 to TRBJ2-1; 12 middle bases align to TRBD2. The nucleotide sequence reads TGTGCCAGCAGCCCGGAGGGCCTAGCGGGGGGGAAACAGTTCCTC. The translation is CASSPEGLAGGKQFL.